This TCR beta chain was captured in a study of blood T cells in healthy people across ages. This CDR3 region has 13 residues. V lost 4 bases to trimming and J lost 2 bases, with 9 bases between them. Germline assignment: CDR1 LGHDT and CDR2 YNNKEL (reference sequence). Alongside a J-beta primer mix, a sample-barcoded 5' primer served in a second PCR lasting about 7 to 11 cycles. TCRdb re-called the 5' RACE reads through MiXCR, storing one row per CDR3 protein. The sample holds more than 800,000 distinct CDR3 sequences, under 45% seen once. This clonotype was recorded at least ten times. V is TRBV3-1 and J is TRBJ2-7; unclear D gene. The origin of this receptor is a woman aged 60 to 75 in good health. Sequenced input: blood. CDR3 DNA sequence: TGTGCCAGCAGCCCGGGCCCCCCCTACGAGCAGTACTTC. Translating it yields CASSPGPPYEQYF.